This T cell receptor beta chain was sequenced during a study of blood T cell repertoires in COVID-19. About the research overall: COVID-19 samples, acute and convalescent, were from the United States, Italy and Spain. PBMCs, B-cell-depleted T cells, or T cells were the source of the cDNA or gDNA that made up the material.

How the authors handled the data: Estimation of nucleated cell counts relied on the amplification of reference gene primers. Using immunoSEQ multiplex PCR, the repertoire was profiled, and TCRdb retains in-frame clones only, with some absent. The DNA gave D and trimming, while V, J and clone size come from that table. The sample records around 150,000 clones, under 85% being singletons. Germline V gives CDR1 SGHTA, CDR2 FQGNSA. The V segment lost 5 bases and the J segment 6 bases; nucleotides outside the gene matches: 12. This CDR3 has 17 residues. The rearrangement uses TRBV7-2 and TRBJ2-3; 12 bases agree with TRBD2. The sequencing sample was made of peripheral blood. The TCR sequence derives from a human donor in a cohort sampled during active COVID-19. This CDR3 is CASSQTPSGGATDTQYF. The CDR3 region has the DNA TGTGCCAGCAGCCAAACCCCTAGCGGGGGGGCCACGGATACGCAGTATTTT.